This T cell receptor (beta chain) is drawn from a study of T cell repertoires in cytomegalovirus infection (dated by TCRdb to the late 2010s). Regarding the study in general: Alongside well-studied HLA-B-restricted epitopes, the peptide stimulations were aimed at recently identified HLA-C-restricted CMV epitopes, whose presentation resists viral immunomodulation. Donor HLA type was relevant to the analysis, because carriage of CMV infection together with the matching HLA type was indicated by public TCR beta signatures. Summary of the overall study and its limitations: Carriers of CMV infection plus the relevant HLA type were discriminated by the cumulative frequency of public TCR beta family members in the study cohort and in an independent roughly 400-donor cohort. In the ex vivo response, HLA-C-restricted CMV-specific TCR beta clonotypes were dominant, and in two of eight donors the single most frequent clonotype came from this HLA-C-restricted group.

Sequencing was performed on an Illumina HiSeq 1500. The public reads were quality trimmed at Q25 with fastp and then assembled into clones with MiXCR by TCRdb, keeping productive beta chains. Merged by CDR3 protein, the rows form single entries marked with the most common genes and DNA. The sample contains approximately 500,000 distinct CDR3 sequences, roughly a third of them found a single time. The biggest ten clones account for around a sixth of the sample. Looking up the germline V gene yields CDR1 MDHEN and CDR2 SYDVKM. The CDR3 goes from the cysteine to the valine over 14 residues. Kept here is only the CDR3 DNA, which spans 42 bases and is read in frame from base 1. Trimming takes 5 bases from V and 4 bases from J, and the germline ends sit 15 bases apart. On this clonotype itself: No cognate antigen has been identified for it. No base qualities exist here, and no much larger clone lies one base off it.

The treatment or condition tag for this specimen amounts to: in vitro stimulation with specific CMV peptide epitopes to enrich CMV-specific T cells. The clonotype originates from a human donor in good health (CMV status not recorded). Some clones in this sample may be carry-over from other donors' samples. The chain couples TRBV28 to TRBJ2-7; TRBD1 is a possible D gene, resting on 7 matching bases. The sequences come from cultured PBMCs, collected from culture after CMV antigen stimulation. The DNA sequence follows: TGTGCCAGCAGTACCGGGTCAGGGGGGTACGAGCAGTACGTC. Translated, this gives CASSTGSGGYEQYV.